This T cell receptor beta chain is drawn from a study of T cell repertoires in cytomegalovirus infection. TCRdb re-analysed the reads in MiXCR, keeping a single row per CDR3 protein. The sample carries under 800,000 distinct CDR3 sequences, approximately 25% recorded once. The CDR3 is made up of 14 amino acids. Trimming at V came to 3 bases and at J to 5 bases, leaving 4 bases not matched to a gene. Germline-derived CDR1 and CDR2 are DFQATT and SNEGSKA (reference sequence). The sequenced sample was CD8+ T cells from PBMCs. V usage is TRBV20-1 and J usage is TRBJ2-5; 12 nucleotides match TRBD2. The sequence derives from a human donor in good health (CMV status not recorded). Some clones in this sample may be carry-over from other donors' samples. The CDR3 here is CSARRLAGVETQYF. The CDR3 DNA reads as TGCAGTGCTAGGAGACTAGCGGGGGTTGAGACCCAGTACTTC.